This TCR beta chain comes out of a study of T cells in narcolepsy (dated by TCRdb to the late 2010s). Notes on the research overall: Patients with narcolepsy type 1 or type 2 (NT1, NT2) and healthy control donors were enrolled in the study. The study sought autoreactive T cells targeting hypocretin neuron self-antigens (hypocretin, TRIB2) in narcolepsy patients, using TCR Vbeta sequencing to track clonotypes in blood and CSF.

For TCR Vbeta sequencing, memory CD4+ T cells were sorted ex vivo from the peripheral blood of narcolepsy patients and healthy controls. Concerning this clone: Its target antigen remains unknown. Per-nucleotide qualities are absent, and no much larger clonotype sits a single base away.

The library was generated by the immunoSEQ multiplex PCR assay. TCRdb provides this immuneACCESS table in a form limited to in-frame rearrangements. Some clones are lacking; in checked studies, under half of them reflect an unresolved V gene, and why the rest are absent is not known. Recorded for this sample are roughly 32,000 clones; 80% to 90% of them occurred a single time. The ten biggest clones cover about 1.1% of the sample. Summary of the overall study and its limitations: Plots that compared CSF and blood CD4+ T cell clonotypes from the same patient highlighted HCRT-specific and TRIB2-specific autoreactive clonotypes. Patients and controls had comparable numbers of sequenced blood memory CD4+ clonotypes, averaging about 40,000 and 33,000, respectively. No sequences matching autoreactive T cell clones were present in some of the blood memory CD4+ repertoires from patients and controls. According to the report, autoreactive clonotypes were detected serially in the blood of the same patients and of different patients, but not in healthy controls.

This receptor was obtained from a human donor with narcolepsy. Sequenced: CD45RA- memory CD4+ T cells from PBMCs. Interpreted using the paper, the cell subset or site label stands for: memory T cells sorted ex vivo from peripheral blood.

The CDR3 loop reads CASSSAGQGSGEQYF. The nucleotide sequence reads as follows: TGTGCCAGCAGCTCAGCGGGACAGGGGTCTGGAGAGCAGTACTTC. This chain joins TRBV7-6 to TRBJ2-7, with 10 bases matching TRBD1. CDR1 is given as SGHVS and CDR2 as FNYEAQ, both from the germline V gene. The CDR3 runs 15 residues from the cysteine to the phenylalanine. This entry keeps only the CDR3 DNA: 45 bases, framed from base 1. Compared with germline, V lacks 4 bases and J lacks 7 bases; bases without a gene match: 10.